These 30 T cell receptor beta chains share one sample of origin, sequenced in a study of blood T cell repertoires in COVID-19. The data were produced by immunoSEQ multiplex PCR, yet TCRdb's version contains in-frame clones alone and is incomplete. The sample lists some 350,000 clones, over 80% seen once, with around 6% in the top ten. The sequenced sample was peripheral blood. The receptors were sampled from a woman between 45 and 65 years old with COVID-19, enrolled during active disease.

The CDR3 sequence: CASSGLAGVGTGELFF. DNA of the CDR3: TGTGCCAGCAGTGGACTAGCGGGAGTAGGAACCGGGGAGCTGTTTTTT. The V gene is TRBV6-1, the J gene TRBJ2-2; 12 bases are a match to TRBD2. The germline gives CDR1 MNHNS, CDR2 SASEGT. CDR3 length: 16 amino acids. The V and J ends lost 4 bases and 5 bases, in that order; junction bases with no gene match: 5.

The chain is built from TRBV19 and TRBJ2-2; 8 nucleotides align to TRBD2. Looked up from germline, CDR1 is LNHDA and CDR2 is SQIVND (reference sequence). J lost 3 bases, V lost 9 bases, and 12 bases had no gene match. The CDR3 contains 16 residues. In nucleotides, the CDR3 is TGTGCCAGCCAACCCGATCCTAGCGGGTACACCGGGGAGCTGTTTTTT. It is translated as CASQPDPSGYTGELFF.

The chain is built from TRBV27 and TRBJ1-5, with 9 positions matching TRBD1. Germline CDR1 reads MNHEY; CDR2 reads SMNVEV (reference sequence). V dropped 6 bases and J dropped 4; count of bases not matched to a gene: 4. This CDR3 contains 14 residues. CDR3 protein: CASRQGAGNQPQHF. The CDR3 nucleotides are TGTGCCAGCAGACAGGGGGCCGGTAATCAGCCCCAGCATTTT.

The chain joins TRBV6-5 to TRBJ1-1, with a possible D match to TRBD1 (6 bases). This CDR3 is built from 13 residues. The V end lost 6 bases, the J end lost 1 base, and 9 bases lay between the germline ends. In germline, CDR1 is MNHEY, CDR2 SVGAGI. The CDR3 is CASRGHSNTEAFF. The DNA of the CDR3 is TGTGCCAGCAGGGGACACTCGAACACTGAAGCTTTCTTT.

The rearrangement joins TRBV25-1 to TRBJ1-2; D not resolved. The V gene's germline CDR1 is MGHDK and CDR2 SYGVNS. This CDR3 spans 12 amino acids. Trimming took off 3 bases at V and 2 bases at J, with 4 bases between the two ends. The CDR3 DNA reads TGTGCCAGCAGTGACAGAAACTATGGCTACACCTTC. Protein sequence: CASSDRNYGYTF.

The J gene is TRBJ2-7, the V gene TRBV6-2 or TRBV6-3, with 10 bases fitting TRBD2. V shed 5 bases, J shed 4 bases, and the junction held 5 bases outside the gene matches. The CDR3 sequence is 14 residues long. Germline V CDR1 and CDR2: MNHEY, SVGEGT. The CDR3 region is CASSLKREGYEQYF. The CDR3 region has the DNA TGTGCCAGCAGTCTCAAGCGGGAGGGATACGAGCAGTACTTC.

This chain joins TRBV6-2 or TRBV6-3 and TRBJ1-2; TRBD1 aligns across 7 bases. V was pared by 4 bases and J by 4 bases, with 15 bases of the junction left unmatched. The CDR3 covers 17 residues. The germline V gene encodes CDR1 MNHEY and CDR2 SVGEGT. The DNA for the CDR3 is TGTGCCAGCAGTTCCTCCGGGACAGTCCCCTTCGGCTATGGCTACACCTTC. It specifies CASSSSGTVPFGYGYTF.

The rearrangement joins TRBV30 to TRBJ1-5, with 9 nucleotides matching TRBD1. Germline values: CDR1 GTSNPN, CDR2 SVGIG (reference sequence). Trimming at V came to 3 bases and at J to 4 bases, leaving 10 bases not matched to a gene. This CDR3 has 16 amino acids. The CDR3, as DNA: TGTGCCTGGAGAGCCGGGACAGGGTGGCCTAATCAGCCCCAGCATTTT. This encodes CAWRAGTGWPNQPQHF.

This chain joins TRBV27 and TRBJ1-1; D perhaps matches TRBD1 (5 bases). This CDR3 spans 14 amino acids. From germline, CDR1 is MNHEY and CDR2 SMNVEV (reference sequence). The V end lost 5 bases, the J end lost 1 base, and 11 bases lay between the germline ends. CDR3 sequence reads: CASSPRVRNTEAFF. For the CDR3, the DNA is TGTGCCAGCAGTCCCAGGGTCAGGAACACTGAAGCTTTCTTT.

The chain recombines TRBV30 with TRBJ1-6, with D unresolved. Deletions cut 0 bases from V and 7 bases from J, with 13 bases between. This CDR3 is built from 15 residues. The germline CDR1 and CDR2 sequences are GTSNPN and SVGIG (reference sequence). The CDR3 here is CAWSVLGGANSPLHF. DNA of the CDR3: TGTGCCTGGAGTGTACTAGGAGGAGCGAATTCACCCCTCCACTTT.

V usage is TRBV12-3 or TRBV12-4 and J usage is TRBJ2-1; no definite D call. Between the trimmed V and J ends, which lost 8 bases and 5 bases, there was a span of 4 bases. This CDR3 has 10 residues. DNA for the CDR3: TGTGCCAGCGGGCACAATGAGCAGTTCTTC. Translated: CASGHNEQFF.

This clone showed up just once. The chain couples TRBV28 to TRBJ2-3; 12 nucleotides agree with TRBD2. Germline values: CDR1 MDHEN, CDR2 SYDVKM. V lost 4 bases and J lost 3; bases outside the gene matches: 26. The CDR3 consists of 23 residues. CDR3 nucleotides: TGTGCCAGCAGTTCGTATAAACCCTCGACTAGCGGGAGAGTTGTTTTTGATACAGATACGCAGTATTTT. It is translated as CASSSYKPSTSGRVVFDTDTQYF.

This sequence joins TRBV5-6 and TRBJ2-4; 8 bases agree with TRBD1. The germline V gene has CDR1 SGHDT and CDR2 YYEEEE. Losses at the gene ends were 4 bases for V and 7 bases for J; bases not matched to a gene: 4. This CDR3 spans 13 amino acids. The CDR3 sequence is CASSLDRVNIQYF. CDR3 coding DNA: TGTGCCAGCAGCCTGGACAGGGTGAACATTCAGTACTTC. Together with reference TRBV5-6 and TRBJ2-4, the CDR3 gives the full variable domain: DAGVTQSPTHLIKTRGQQVTLRCSPKSGHDTVSWYQQALGQGPQFIFQYYEEEERQRGNFPDRFSGHQFPNYSSELNVNALLLGDSALYLCASSLDRVNIQYFGAGTRLSVL.

The gene calls are TRBV4-2 and TRBJ1-4, with 7 nucleotides matching TRBD1. Germline V gives CDR1 LGHNA, CDR2 YNFKEQ. Germline trimming cut 7 bases from V and 7 bases from J; bases unmatched to any gene: 9. The CDR3 consists of 14 residues. Here the CDR3 DNA reads TGTGCCAGCAAACTCGGGACAGACCGTGAAAAACTGTTTTTT. It translates to CASKLGTDREKLFF.

This chain connects TRBV27 to TRBJ2-1; the match to TRBD2 covers 10 bases. CDR3 size: 14 residues. V trimming: 8 bases; J trimming: 8 bases; junction bases outside the gene matches: 9. Germline CDR1 MNHEY, CDR2 SMNVEV (reference sequence). The CDR3 sequence: CASFKLAGRDEQFF. The DNA for the CDR3 is TGTGCCAGCTTTAAACTAGCGGGAAGGGATGAGCAGTTCTTC.

The V call is TRBV11-2, the J call TRBJ2-2; D is unresolved. Germline CDR1 SGHAT, CDR2 FQNNGV. The CDR3 totals 15 residues. Trimming removed 4 bases at V and 0 bases at J, with 9 bases between. The CDR3 coding sequence is TGTGCCAGCAGCTCTCACCGGGCGAACACCGGGGAGCTGTTTTTT. Protein product: CASSSHRANTGELFF.

The genes are TRBV6-4 and TRBJ1-6; 8 positions match TRBD1. The CDR3 extends over 15 amino acids. Per germline, CDR1 MRHNA and CDR2 SNTAGT. V gave up 6 bases and J gave up 4 bases; unmatched junction bases: 5. Written as DNA, the CDR3 is TGTGCCAGCAGCGCCGGGACAGGATATAATTCACCCCTCCACTTT. Translating gives CASSAGTGYNSPLHF.

J is TRBJ2-5 and V is TRBV7-7; the D gene is possibly TRBD1 (6 bases). Germline lookup yields CDR1 SSHAT and CDR2 FNYEAQ (reference sequence). The CDR3 is 15 residues long. Trimming stripped 2 bases from V and 4 bases from J, with 14 bases between. The CDR3 DNA sequence: TGTGCCAGCAGCTTATTACCAGGGGTTGGAGAGACCCAGTACTTC. Its translation: CASSLLPGVGETQYF.

V gene TRBV18 combines with J gene TRBJ1-6; the match to TRBD1 covers 7 bases. CDR1 and CDR2 from the germline V gene are KGHSH and LQKENI. This CDR3 has 15 residues. The J segment lost 6 bases and the V segment lost 2 bases, leaving 4 bases of the junction unmatched. The CDR3 loop reads CASSPGQAANSPLHF. CDR3 nucleotides: TGTGCCAGCTCACCAGGACAGGCCGCTAATTCACCCCTCCACTTT.

The gene calls are TRBV7-2 and TRBJ2-1; 10 nucleotides line up with TRBD1. Germline values: CDR1 SGHTA, CDR2 FQGNSA. Losses at the gene ends were 4 bases for V and 4 bases for J; bases not matched to a gene: 4. The CDR3 sequence is 15 residues long. CDR3 residues: CASSSGQGRYNEQFF. CDR3 DNA sequence: TGTGCCAGCAGCTCGGGACAGGGGAGGTACAATGAGCAGTTCTTC.

The rearrangement joins TRBV30 to TRBJ2-5, with 10 bases matching TRBD2. This CDR3 is 17 amino acids long. CDR1 GTSNPN and CDR2 SVGIG come from the germline V gene (reference sequence). The trim removed 0 bases at V and 5 bases at J, leaving 12 bases unmatched. Here the CDR3 reads CAWSVRVSGGTRETQYF. The CDR3 coding sequence is TGTGCCTGGAGTGTAAGGGTTAGCGGGGGGACCCGGGAGACCCAGTACTTC.

The CDR3: CASSLSGSRTQETQYF. The DNA of the CDR3 is TGCGCCAGCAGCTTAAGCGGAAGTCGGACTCAAGAGACCCAGTACTTC. The rearrangement joins TRBV5-1 to TRBJ2-5; D is possibly TRBD2 (5 bases). V lost 2 bases and J lost 2, with 16 bases in between. In germline, CDR1 is SGHRS, CDR2 YFSETQ. The CDR3 consists of 16 residues.

This clone is a singleton in its sample. This rearrangement joins TRBV11-2 to TRBJ2-7; 10 positions agree with TRBD1. The CDR3 loop spans 16 amino acids. Germline lookup yields CDR1 SGHAT and CDR2 FQNNGV. V shed 5 bases and J 0 bases; nucleotides not matched to a gene: 7. The CDR3 nucleotides are TGTGCCAGCAGCAAACTCGGGACAGGGGTCTCCTACGAGCAGTACTTC. This codes for CASSKLGTGVSYEQYF.

The chain recombines TRBV6-5 with TRBJ1-1; 7 nucleotides align to TRBD1. This CDR3 is 12 amino acids long. CDR1 MNHEY and CDR2 SVGAGI come from the germline V gene. The CDR3 is CGADRERTEAFF. The CDR3 nucleotides are TGTGGGGCCGACAGGGAGAGAACTGAAGCTTTCTTT.

The V call is TRBV19, the J call TRBJ1-2, with D maybe TRBD1 (5 bases). V shed 3 bases and J shed 7 bases, with 9 bases lying between them. Germline V gene sequence: CDR1 LNHDA, CDR2 SQIVND (reference sequence). The CDR3 runs to 12 residues. The CDR3 DNA follows: TGTGCCAGTAGTATCCAGGGCCTTGGCTACACCTTC. This gives the protein CASSIQGLGYTF. Combining the CDR3 with reference TRBV19 and TRBJ1-2 gives the whole variable domain DGGITQSPKYLFRKEGQNVTLSCEQNLNHDAMYWYRQDPGQGLRLIYYSQIVNDFQKGDIAEGYSVSREKKESFPLTVTSAQKNPTAFYLCASSIQGLGYTFGSGTRLTVV.

The chain employs TRBV6-2 or TRBV6-3 and TRBJ1-1; D ambiguous. CDR1 is MNHEY, CDR2 SVGEGT, per germline. The CDR3 spans 15 residues. Trimming removed 3 bases at V and 7 bases at J, with 18 bases between. CDR3 DNA: TGTGCCAGCAGTTATAGTGTAAGAGGGTACGGTGAAGCTTTCTTT. It codes for CASSYSVRGYGEAFF.

CDR3 in DNA: TGCGCCAGCAGGAAACAGGGAGATTCCTACGAGCAGTACTTC. This translates into CASRKQGDSYEQYF. The chain carries TRBV23-1 and TRBJ2-7; D perhaps matches TRBD1 (6 bases). TRBV23-1 is an ORF, and what it does is uncertain. The CDR3 totals 14 residues. V dropped 6 bases and J dropped 1 base, with 13 bases sitting between them.

The chain joins TRBV11-3 to TRBJ2-3, with TRBD2 matching over 10 bases. J lost 6 bases, V lost 5 bases, and 14 bases had no gene match. This CDR3 region has 17 residues. Looked up from germline, CDR1 is SGHNT and CDR2 is YENEEA. The CDR3 here is CASSTSGRDSRGDTQYF. CDR3 in DNA: TGTGCCAGCAGCACCAGCGGGAGGGATTCCAGAGGGGATACGCAGTATTTT.

In this sample, this clone turned up once. CDR3 DNA sequence: TGTGCCAGCAGCCAACAGGGTATCTTAACCGGGGAGCTGTTTTTT. Protein sequence: CASSQQGILTGELFF. The chain couples TRBV5-5 to TRBJ2-2; a possible D gene is TRBD1 (6 bases). The ends were cut back, 4 bases at V and 5 bases at J, with 15 bases in the middle. The CDR3 spans 15 residues. The germline V gene encodes CDR1 SGHKS and CDR2 YYEKEE (reference sequence).

This rearrangement joins TRBV5-1 to TRBJ1-2, with unresolved D. V lost 0 bases and J lost 0, with 9 bases in between. The CDR3 length is 15 residues. Germline V gene sequence: CDR1 SGHRS, CDR2 YFSETQ. CDR3 protein: CASSLDTRTNYGYTF. The CDR3 nucleotides are TGCGCCAGCAGCTTGGATACCAGGACTAACTATGGCTACACCTTC.